This T cell receptor beta chain was sequenced during a study of blood T cell repertoires in COVID-19 (dated by TCRdb to about 2020). Broadly, across the study: Collaborator samples came from the United States, Italy and Spain and covered acute and convalescent phases of COVID-19. The repertoires were released in a freely available public database intended as a resource for research on the immune response to SARS-CoV-2. The material from the prospective study consisted of cDNA or gDNA derived from T cells, B-cell-depleted T cells, or PBMCs. The sample metadata nearly always contained a de-identified subject ID, COVID-19 status, age in years and sex. Samples were obtained from the ongoing ImmuneRACE study (first 160 participants) and from roughly 1,300 subjects provided by 6 global collaborators. Where available, HLA class I and class II types were taken from metadata supplied by the sample provider and were not determined by assay-based typing. Subjects who had been exposed to COVID-19, were actively infected with it, or had recovered from it provided the deeply sampled blood TCRbeta repertoires that made up the dataset.

Study-wide findings and limitations: The quantity of clinical and demographic metadata differed by source and by participant and was supplied without curation.

CDR1 and CDR2, per the germline V gene, are SGHTA and FQGNSA. Germline trimming amounts to 7 bases on V and 6 bases on J, with 7 as the count of junction bases outside the gene matches. Spanning cysteine to phenylalanine, the CDR3 consists of 14 amino acids. Here the CDR3 DNA is all that survives: 42 bases in frame from base 1. Another Seattle source contributed samples from volunteer blood donors who had recovered from COVID-19. The collaborating institutions used their own protocols to collect whole blood in K2EDTA tubes. For TCRbeta analysis, collaborators shipped samples as frozen whole blood, isolated PBMCs, or DNA extracted from either of those sample types. TCRbeta CDR3 regions were amplified from genomic DNA by means of the immunoSEQ Assay, a bias-controlled multiplex PCR. The study's own analysis went as follows. Nucleated cell counts per sample were estimated from amplification of reference gene primers within the assay. To quantify the absolute abundance of each unique TCRbeta CDR3 rearrangement, sequence reads were collapsed and filtered. For each sample, productive Simpson clonality was calculated as the square root of Simpson's diversity index across productive rearrangements. TCRdb took over this immuneACCESS table, retaining in-frame rearrangements with V and J assigned. Such tables are incomplete; in checked studies, under half of the missing clones stem from an unresolved V gene, and the remainder is unexplained. The D gene and trimming were derived from the DNA, and the V and J assignments and clone size from that table. The sample contains 120,000 to 150,000 clones, 87% of them found a single time. The ten top clones hold around 40% of the sample.

About this clone itself: This clone's antigen is unknown. No much larger clone is present one base from it, and per-base qualities are unavailable.

This clonotype was obtained from a man between 50 and 59 years old who had recovered from COVID-19. The sequenced sample was peripheral blood. In this chain, TRBV7-2 is recombined with TRBJ2-1, with 9 bases in between that match TRBD1. The CDR3 protein: CASTTGQGGNEQFF. At the DNA level, the sequence is TGTGCCAGCACAACGGGACAGGGCGGCAATGAGCAGTTCTTC.